This TCR beta chain came from a study of identical twins. Study-level findings and limits: Models predicted less out-of-frame TCR alpha sharing in monozygotic twins than was found. The abundant beta clonotypes from cord blood had fewer insertions, and memory repertoires had none of this. Researchers reported weaker excess twin sharing in beta out-of-frame sequences.

The germline CDR1 and CDR2 sequences are MNHEY and SVGEGT. V was clipped by 5 bases and J by 7 bases; unmatched bases: 3. The CDR3 consists of 12 residues. Many counts were recorded for this clonotype. Its antigen is still unknown. TCRdb re-called the 5' RACE reads through MiXCR, storing one row per CDR3 protein. The table has about 690,000 distinct CDR3 sequences, roughly 6% seen once. V gene TRBV6-2 or TRBV6-3 combines with J gene TRBJ1-2; the match to TRBD1 covers 8 bases. This receptor was identified in a man aged 18 to 30 in good health. Specimen: naive T cells sorted from blood. The CDR3: CASSLDRGGYTF. The CDR3 DNA follows: TGTGCCAGCAGTCTAGACAGGGGTGGCTACACCTTC.